This is a list of T cell receptor beta chains from one sample in a study of OX40 agonist ivuxolimab in advanced cancers. Libraries were prepared by immunoSEQ multiplex PCR; TCRdb keeps only in-frame clonotypes and omits some of them. The sample records 47,000 or so clones, approximately 90% being singletons. The input for sequencing was CD4+ or CD8+ T cells sorted from blood, taken in a trial of the OX40 agonist ivuxolimab. The source of these receptors is an adult with an advanced solid tumor such as melanoma, head and neck, liver or kidney cancer. The CDR3 runs from the conserved cysteine through the conserved F or W. The D gene is left open where the match is weak. Clone size is not always given. Where it is, it says once, few, many or a class for expanded clones.

abundance	j_gene	d_gene	len	v_gene	CDR3nt	CDR3aa
-	TRBJ2-5	-	10	TRBV7-6	TGTGCCAGCGGCTCAGAGACCCAGTACTTC	CASGSETQYF
-	TRBJ1-5	-	14	TRBV19	TGTGCCAGTAGTATGGAGGCAGGGAATCAGCCCCAGCATTTT	CASSMEAGNQPQHF
-	TRBJ1-2	-	13	TRBV27	TGTGCCAGCAGTTTATTAGGGGAGGTTGGCTACACCTTC	CASSLLGEVGYTF
-	TRBJ1-4	-	18	TRBV7-8	TGTGCCAGCAGCTTAACTACATGGGGCCCGGCGGCTAATGAAAAACTGTTTTTT	CASSLTTWGPAANEKLFF
-	TRBJ1-1	-	13	TRBV27	TGTGCCAGCAGTTTAAAACAGAACACTGAAGCTTTCTTT	CASSLKQNTEAFF
-	TRBJ2-3	-	13	TRBV6-1	TGTGCCAGCAGTGAGGGGGTTTGGGATACGCAGTATTTT	CASSEGVWDTQYF
once	TRBJ1-2	TRBD1	14	TRBV28	TGTGCCAGCAGGGAGAACCAGGGGGCGCTTGGCTACACCTTC	CASRENQGALGYTF
few	TRBJ2-7	-	15	TRBV5-1	TGCGCCAGCAGCTTGCGCCGGGTTCTCAAATACGAGCAGTACTTC	CASSLRRVLKYEQYF
-	TRBJ1-1	-	15	TRBV5-5	TGTGCCAGCAGCTTGGAAGGGTTAATGAACACTGAAGCTTTCTTT	CASSLEGLMNTEAFF
-	TRBJ2-7	-	11	TRBV11-2	TGTGCCAGCAGCACCTCCTACGAGCAGTACTTC	CASSTSYEQYF
few	TRBJ2-7	TRBD1	14	TRBV27	TGTGCCAGCAGGCGACAGGGGAGCTCCTACGAGCAGTACTTC	CASRRQGSSYEQYF
-	TRBJ1-2	-	13	TRBV5-4	TGTGCCAGCAGCCCCGACCCAGGGACTGGCTACACCTTC	CASSPDPGTGYTF
-	TRBJ2-5	-	14	TRBV4-3	TGCGCCAGCAGCCCTGAGATCTTCCAAGAGACCCAGTACTTC	CASSPEIFQETQYF
-	TRBJ1-1	-	11	TRBV6-6	TGTGCCAGCAGAACTAACACTGAAGCTTTCTTT	CASRTNTEAFF
-	TRBJ2-2	-	14	TRBV7-8	TGTGCCAGCAGCTTAGAAACGGGGGCCGGGGAGCTGTTTTTT	CASSLETGAGELFF
few	TRBJ2-3	-	16	TRBV19	TGTGCCAGTAGGCCTTTGACAGTATCTAGCACAGATACGCAGTATTTT	CASRPLTVSSTDTQYF
-	TRBJ2-7	TRBD1	17	TRBV28	TGTGCCAGCAGTTCCCAGAGGTCTGGACAGGGGACTTACGAGCAGTACTTC	CASSSQRSGQGTYEQYF
once	TRBJ1-1	-	17	TRBV27	TGTGCCAGCAGTTTATTCGGGGGGCGTGGTCTGAACACTGAAGCTTTCTTT	CASSLFGGRGLNTEAFF
-	TRBJ2-3	-	13	TRBV4-3	TGCGCCAGCAGCCGAAAAAAGTGGGATACGCAGTATTTT	CASSRKKWDTQYF
-	TRBJ1-1	TRBD1	15	TRBV11-2	TGTGCCAGCAGCCCCGTCGACAGGGGGCTGACTGAAGCTTTCTTT	CASSPVDRGLTEAFF
once	TRBJ1-2	-	12	TRBV6-5	TGTGCCAGCAGTTACGGGGGTGGCGGCTACACCTTC	CASSYGGGGYTF
-	TRBJ2-5	-	15	TRBV4-3	TGCGCCAGCAGCCAAGTGAGAGGGGAAGCAGAGACCCAGTACTTC	CASSQVRGEAETQYF
few	TRBJ1-6	-	14	TRBV9	TGTGCCAGCAGCGTCGAGACTGGGAGTTCACCCCTCCACTTT	CASSVETGSSPLHF
-	TRBJ2-7	-	12	TRBV6-5	TGTGCCAGCAGCCACGGGGGTTCCCAGCAGTACTTC	CASSHGGSQQYF
once	TRBJ1-1	-	13	TRBV6-1	TGTGCCAGCTTGGGGGGTCTTAACACTGAAGCTTTCTTT	CASLGGLNTEAFF
-	TRBJ2-7	-	17	TRBV28	TGTGCCAGCAGTTTAGGGACAAGGACATTTCGCTCGGGGGAGCAGTACTTC	CASSLGTRTFRSGEQYF
-	TRBJ1-6	TRBD1	14	TRBV7-6	TGTGCCAGCAGCTCCGGGACAGCTAATTCACCCCTCCACTTT	CASSSGTANSPLHF
-	TRBJ2-7	-	15	TRBV4-1	TGCGCCAGCAGCCATGGGGGGGGCCTAAAGAACGAGCAGTACTTC	CASSHGGGLKNEQYF
-	TRBJ2-3	-	16	TRBV29-1	TGCAGCGTTGCCTCCGGGTCAGAGGTTTGGACAGATACGCAGTATTTT	CSVASGSEVWTDTQYF
-	TRBJ1-5	TRBD1	18	TRBV7-9	TGTGCCAGCAGCATTACAGGGGGCGCGGGGGATAGCAATCAGCCCCAGCATTTT	CASSITGGAGDSNQPQHF
-	TRBJ1-4	TRBD1	15	TRBV28	TGTGCCAGCAGTTTGGGGACAGCTAATAATGAAAAACTGTTTTTT	CASSLGTANNEKLFF
-	TRBJ2-3	TRBD2	15	TRBV10-2	TGCGCCAGCAGTGAGTATAGCGGGGGTCCAGATACGCAGTATTTT	CASSEYSGGPDTQYF
-	TRBJ2-7	-	14	TRBV7-2	TGTGCCAGCAGCTTTGTTAGCTTACCCTACGAGCAGTACTTC	CASSFVSLPYEQYF
-	TRBJ2-5	TRBD2	16	TRBV4-3	TGCGCCAGCAGCCAAGACGGGACTAAGCGTCTCGAGACCCAGTACTTC	CASSQDGTKRLETQYF
-	TRBJ2-5	-	14	TRBV7-7	TGTGCCAGCAGCTTAGCGTGGGGGCAAGAGACCCAGTACTTC	CASSLAWGQETQYF
-	TRBJ2-5	TRBD1	16	TRBV7-2	TGTGCCAGCAGCGACTTGGGGACAGATGCTTTGGAGACCCAGTACTTC	CASSDLGTDALETQYF
-	TRBJ1-1	TRBD1	15	TRBV6-5	TGTGCCAGCAGACGGACAGGATACCTGAACACTGAAGCTTTCTTT	CASRRTGYLNTEAFF
-	TRBJ1-2	-	13	TRBV5-4	TGTGCCAGCAGCTTAGACGTTGAATATGGCTACACCTTC	CASSLDVEYGYTF
-	TRBJ1-6	-	23	TRBV28	TGTGCCAGCAGTTTTATTTGGGGGGACCCGGAGACTTCAAGCCGCTCCTATAATTCACCCCTCCACTTT	CASSFIWGDPETSSRSYNSPLHF
-	TRBJ1-5	-	15	TRBV6-1	TGTGCCAGCAGTGAAATAGGTGGCGGGAGGGAGCCCCAGCATTTT	CASSEIGGGREPQHF
-	TRBJ2-5	TRBD2	15	TRBV7-2	TGTGCCAGCAGCTTAGTGGGGACTACCGGAGAGACCCAGTACTTC	CASSLVGTTGETQYF
-	TRBJ2-7	-	15	TRBV10-1	TGCGCCAGCAGTGAGTCTCGGGGGTTTCCCTACGAGCAGTACTTC	CASSESRGFPYEQYF
-	TRBJ2-5	-	13	TRBV9	TGTGCCAGCAGCGTAGAGGGCGGAGAGACCCAGTACTTC	CASSVEGGETQYF
-	TRBJ1-2	-	12	TRBV29-1	TGCAGCGTTGAGGGGGTAGGAGGGGGCTACACCTTC	CSVEGVGGGYTF
-	TRBJ2-2	-	14	TRBV27	TGTGCCAGCAGTATGAGTGGGGGGATAGGGGAGCTGTTTTTT	CASSMSGGIGELFF